One TCR beta chain is described in this entry. The sample originates from a study of blood T cells in healthy people across ages. The CDR3 has 17 amino acids. Trimming left V 0 bases short and J 8 bases short, with 20 bases between. Germline lookup yields CDR1 SGHDN and CDR2 FVKESK. With a J-beta primer mix and a sample-barcoded 5' primer, a second PCR ran about 7 to 12 cycles. MiXCR, run by TCRdb on the 5' RACE reads, gives a single entry per CDR3 protein. This table has about 900,000 distinct CDR3 sequences, around 68% appearing once. The source material was blood. The TCR originated in a man aged 25-45 years in good health. The chain links TRBV14 to TRBJ2-1, with D perhaps TRBD2 (6 bases). CDR3 DNA sequence: TGTGCCAGCAGCCAAGATTTGAGGGTCCAGTGGGGGGATGAGCAGTTCTTC. Translation gives CASSQDLRVQWGDEQFF.